The entry below describes one T cell receptor beta chain. The record originates from a study of blood T cell repertoires in COVID-19. Across the study: Nucleic acid was either cDNA or gDNA, and it came from T cells, B-cell-depleted T cells, or PBMCs.

Sequencing used immunoSEQ multiplex PCR; TCRdb keeps in-frame clones, though not all of them. The sample has about 250,000 clones, roughly 89% seen once. The clonotype originates from a woman aged 40 to 50 who had recovered from COVID-19. Material for sequencing was peripheral blood.

This CDR3 is CAISAPGLAGTEQYF. CDR3 coding DNA: TGTGCCATCAGCGCCCCGGGACTAGCGGGAACCGAGCAGTACTTC. The rearrangement joins TRBV10-3 to TRBJ2-7; TRBD2 matches 13 bases. The CDR3 loop spans 15 amino acids. From germline, CDR1 is ENHRY and CDR2 SYGVKD. V lost 6 bases to trimming and J lost 6 bases; unmatched junction nucleotides: 8.